These 15 T cell receptor beta chains were all obtained from the same sample, sequenced in a study of blood T cell repertoires in COVID-19. The repertoire was sequenced with immunoSEQ multiplex PCR; TCRdb's copy has only in-frame clones and lacks some. This repertoire shows fewer than 300,000 clones, about 90% found once; its top ten account for over 2%. Sequencing was carried out using peripheral blood. These receptors all stem from a woman in her forties or fifties with acute or convalescent COVID-19.

The chain employs TRBV7-2 and TRBJ1-5; 7 bases fit TRBD1. Germline CDR1 SGHTA, CDR2 FQGNSA. With V trimmed by 3 bases and J by 5 bases, 4 bases remained unmatched. The CDR3 sequence is 14 residues long. The DNA for the CDR3 is TGTGCCAGCAGCTTGCGGCAGGGGGATCAGCCCCAGCATTTT. This codes for CASSLRQGDQPQHF.

V gene TRBV19 combines with J gene TRBJ1-3; 7 bases line up with TRBD1. The CDR3 length is 14 residues. The V and J ends lost 7 bases and 1 base, in that order; junction bases with no gene match: 4. The germline V gene has CDR1 LNHDA and CDR2 SQIVND (reference sequence). This chain's CDR3 is CASTGQFSGNTIYF. CDR3 in DNA: TGTGCCAGTACGGGACAGTTTTCTGGAAACACCATATATTTT.

Only one count was recorded for this clone. This chain links TRBV19 with TRBJ2-1; a weak D match, TRBD1 (6 bases). The CDR3 has 13 amino acids. Germline V CDR1 and CDR2: LNHDA, SQIVND (reference sequence). Trimming took 5 bases from V and 8 from J, leaving 13 bases between them. For the CDR3, the DNA is TGTGCCAGTAGTTCTACAGGGACCGATGAGCAGTTCTTC. Its translation is CASSSTGTDEQFF.

V and J are TRBV20-1 and TRBJ2-1, with D hard to call. Per the germline V gene, CDR1 is DFQATT and CDR2 is SNEGSKA (reference sequence). V lost 4 bases and J lost 12, with 13 bases in between. The CDR3 is 11 residues long. The CDR3 coding sequence is TGCAGTGCTATAGACTTTGACATGCAGTTCTTC. Amino acid sequence: CSAIDFDMQFF.

The rearrangement uses TRBV29-1 and TRBJ2-7, with 9 nucleotides matching TRBD1. The CDR3 covers 11 residues. The trim removed 7 bases at V and 6 bases at J, leaving 4 bases unmatched. Germline loops: CDR1 SQVTM, CDR2 ANQGSEA. DNA of the CDR3: TGCAGCGCCTCGGACAGGGGCGAGCAGTACTTC. As protein: CSASDRGEQYF.

The chain has TRBV5-1 and TRBJ2-3; D remains unclear. This CDR3 is 15 amino acids long. V shed 0 bases and J shed 2 bases, with 10 bases lying between them. Germline loops: CDR1 SGHRS, CDR2 YFSETQ. In DNA form, the CDR3 reads TGCGCCAGCAGCTTGGCCTTGGCTTACACAGATACGCAGTATTTT. It is translated as CASSLALAYTDTQYF.

The rearrangement joins TRBV11-2 to TRBJ2-1; 13 bases are shared with TRBD2. CDR3 length: 13 residues. V shed 3 bases and J 14 bases; nucleotides not matched to a gene: 4. CDR1 is SGHAT, CDR2 FQNNGV, per germline. CDR3 in amino acids: CASSFGLAGDKFF. The CDR3 coding sequence is TGTGCCAGCAGCTTCGGACTAGCGGGAGATAAGTTCTTC.

This chain uses TRBV6-6 with TRBJ1-5; TRBD1 is a possible D gene (5 bases). Germline V gene sequence: CDR1 MNHNY, CDR2 SVGAGI (reference sequence). There are 15 residues in the CDR3. With 11 bases removed from V and 2 bases from J, the gap between germline ends came to 19 bases. The CDR3 reads CAARESGGGNQPQHF. In nucleotides, the CDR3 is TGTGCCGCCAGAGAGAGTGGAGGGGGCAATCAGCCCCAGCATTTT.

The V call is TRBV5-4, the J call TRBJ2-3; TRBD2 matches 13 bases. V dropped 1 base and J dropped 5; count of bases not matched to a gene: 4. The V gene's germline CDR1 is SGHNT and CDR2 YYREEE (reference sequence). This CDR3 has 16 amino acids. CDR3 sequence (DNA): TGTGCCAGCAGCTTGTCACTAGCGGGAGGGATAGATACGCAGTATTTT. This sequence encodes CASSLSLAGGIDTQYF. The variable domain in full, with the rest retrieved from reference TRBV5-4 and TRBJ2-3, is ETGVTQSPTHLIKTRGQQVTLRCSSQSGHNTVSWYQQALGQGPQFIFQYYREEENGRGNFPPRFSGLQFPNYSSELNVNALELDDSALYLCASSLSLAGGIDTQYFGPGTRLTVL.

This clone showed up just once. The chain carries TRBV19 and TRBJ1-5; D unresolved. The CDR3 is 16 amino acids. Trimming stripped 5 bases from V and 0 bases from J, with 14 bases between. Germline-derived CDR1 and CDR2 are LNHDA and SQIVND (reference sequence). The CDR3 bases are TGTGCCAGTAGTTCCCCGATAGGAGATAGCAATCAGCCCCAGCATTTT. Its translation is CASSSPIGDSNQPQHF. The variable domain in full, with the rest retrieved from reference TRBV19 and TRBJ1-5, is DGGITQSPKYLFRKEGQNVTLSCEQNLNHDAMYWYRQDPGQGLRLIYYSQIVNDFQKGDIAEGYSVSREKKESFPLTVTSAQKNPTAFYLCASSSPIGDSNQPQHFGDGTRLSIL.

Written as DNA, the CDR3 is TGTGCCAGCACTCGGGTGACAGCTGATGAAAAACTGTTTTTT. Translation gives CASTRVTADEKLFF. The V and J genes are TRBV2 and TRBJ1-4, with D possibly being TRBD1 (5 bases). V was pared by 7 bases and J by 6 bases, with 15 bases between. Germline V gene data show CDR1 as SNHLY and CDR2 as FYNNEI. This CDR3 spans 14 amino acids.

The chain employs TRBV3-1 (or the pseudogene TRBV3-2) and TRBJ2-7; the D gene is possibly TRBD1 (7 bases). V was trimmed by 4 bases and J by 4 bases, leaving 17 bases between them. The CDR3 covers 15 residues. CDR1 and CDR2 (germline): LGHDT, YNNKEL (reference sequence). The CDR3, as DNA: TGTGCCAGCAGCCCCCGTTGGCAGGGGGGATACGAGCAGTACTTC. Amino acids: CASSPRWQGGYEQYF.

This rearrangement joins TRBV7-9 to TRBJ2-7, with 7 bases identical to TRBD1. This CDR3 is built from 15 residues. The germline V gene encodes CDR1 SEHNR and CDR2 FQNEAQ (reference sequence). V shed 6 bases, J shed 0 bases, and the junction held 8 bases outside the gene matches. The CDR3: CASSLGGRNSYEQYF. The DNA for the CDR3 is TGTGCCAGCAGTCTAGGGGGCCGGAACTCCTACGAGCAGTACTTC.

The V call is TRBV10-1, the J call TRBJ2-7; TRBD2 matches at 7 bases. V lost 3 bases, J lost 3 bases, and 5 bases stayed unmatched. Germline loops: CDR1 WNHNN, CDR2 SYGVQD (reference sequence). The CDR3 is 14 amino acids. In nucleotides, the CDR3 is TGCGCCAGCAGTGACCCGACTAGCTTCTACGAGCAGTACTTC. This sequence encodes CASSDPTSFYEQYF.

The chain couples TRBV4-1 to TRBJ2-4; 11 bases are shared with TRBD2. Germline-derived CDR1 and CDR2 are MGHRA and YSYEKL. The CDR3 has 17 residues. After removal of 0 bases from V and 6 bases from J, the junction contained 7 bases not matched to a gene. CDR3: CASSQEIAGGPGNIQYF. The CDR3 nucleotides are TGCGCCAGCAGCCAAGAAATAGCGGGAGGGCCGGGAAACATTCAGTACTTC.